This record concerns one TCR beta chain sequence. This CDR3 has 11 amino acids. Germline loops: CDR1 MDHEN, CDR2 SYDVKM. V was clipped by 5 bases and J by 15 bases, with 13 bases between them. Sequencing used immunoSEQ multiplex PCR; TCRdb keeps in-frame clones, though not all of them. The table lists tens of thousands of clones, roughly 84% of them singletons. These data originate in a study of OX40 agonist ivuxolimab in advanced cancers. Study information: Patients were dosed with the agonistic anti-OX40 (CD134) antibody ivuxolimab. There were three patients with partial responses, one having hepatocellular carcinoma and two cutaneous melanoma.

The sample was CD4+ or CD8+ T cells sorted from blood, taken in a trial of the OX40 agonist ivuxolimab. This receptor was obtained from an adult with an advanced solid tumor such as melanoma, head and neck, liver or kidney cancer. V usage is TRBV28 and J usage is TRBJ1-4; D gene unclear. Here the CDR3 reads CASSSGPGVFF. The DNA for the CDR3 is TGTGCCAGCAGTAGCGGGCCCGGGGTGTTTTTT. The variable domain in full, with the rest retrieved from reference TRBV28 and TRBJ1-4, is DVKVTQSSRYLVKRTGEKVFLECVQDMDHENMFWYRQDPGLGLRLIYFSYDVKMKEKGDIPEGYSVSREKKERFSLILESASTNQTSMYLCASSSGPGVFFGSGTQLSVL.